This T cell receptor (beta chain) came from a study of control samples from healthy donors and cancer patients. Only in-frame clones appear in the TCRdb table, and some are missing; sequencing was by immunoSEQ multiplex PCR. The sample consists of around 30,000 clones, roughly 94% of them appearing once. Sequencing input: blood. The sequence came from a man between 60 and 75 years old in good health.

The CDR3 region is CAISITRTDTQYF. The CDR3 nucleotides read TGTGCCATCAGTATAACTCGCACAGATACGCAGTATTTT. The V gene is TRBV10-3, the J gene TRBJ2-3; D remains unclear. The CDR3 sequence is 13 residues long. Trimming took 5 bases from V and 1 from J, leaving 7 bases between them. Germline V gene sequence: CDR1 ENHRY, CDR2 SYGVKD.